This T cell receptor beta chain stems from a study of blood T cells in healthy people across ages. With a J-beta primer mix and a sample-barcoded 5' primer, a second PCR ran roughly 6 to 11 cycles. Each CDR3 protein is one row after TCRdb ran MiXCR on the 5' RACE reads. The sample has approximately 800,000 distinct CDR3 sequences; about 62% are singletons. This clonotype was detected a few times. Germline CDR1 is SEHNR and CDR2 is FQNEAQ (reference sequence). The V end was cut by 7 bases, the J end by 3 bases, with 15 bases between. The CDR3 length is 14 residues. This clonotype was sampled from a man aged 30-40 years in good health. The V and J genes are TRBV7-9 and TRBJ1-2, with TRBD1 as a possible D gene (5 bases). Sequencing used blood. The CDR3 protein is CASTGDRFYYGYTF. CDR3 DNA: TGTGCCAGCACCGGCGACAGATTCTACTATGGCTACACCTTC. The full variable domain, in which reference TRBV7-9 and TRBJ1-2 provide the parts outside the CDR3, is DTGVSQNPRHKITKRGQNVTFRCDPISEHNRLYWYRQTLGQGPEFLTYFQNEAQLEKSRLLSDRFSAERPKGSFSTLEIQRTEQGDSAMYLCASTGDRFYYGYTFGSGTRLTVV.